This TCR beta chain was captured in a study of monozygotic twins with inflammatory bowel disease (dated by TCRdb to about 2019). Turning to the overall study: The full study comprised around 30 monozygotic twin pairs: nine German pairs (four IBD-concordant, five IBD-discordant) and 19 IBD-discordant Danish pairs. Within discordant pairs, disease-associated traits were sought mainly by comparing IBD patients with their genetically identical healthy co-twins. Each individual had, on average, about 151 000 unique TCRalpha sequences and 181 000 unique TCRbeta sequences available for analysis. Here is what the overall study found, with its caveats: No single strong signal or clonotype linked to IBD turned up in the results, so the idea that one exists was not supported. The analysis was unable to tell different T cell subtypes apart. Repertoire similarity did not differ between concordant and discordant twins, possibly due to limited statistical power. Compared with healthy twins, IBD patients shared fewer clonotypes with other individuals, and the difference was most pronounced in patients with signs of disease activity. Because patients received different immunosuppressive treatments, the repertoires may have picked up extra background noise and variability between individuals. TCRbeta repertoire diversity, by inverse Simpson index, was decreased in IBD patients compared with their healthy co-twins.

Regarding this clonotype: Its antigen is still unknown.

The CDR3 measures 13 amino acids from cysteine to phenylalanine. No coding sequence is recorded. CDR1 and CDR2 are read off the germline V gene (reference sequence) as DFQATT and SNEGSKA. From each donor, an approximately 2.4 ml peripheral blood sample was collected into PAXgene tubes and kept at -80 degrees C. Total RNA was isolated from whole blood with the PAXgene blood miRNA kit on an automated QIAcube, without T cell sorting. Peripheral blood from monozygotic twin pairs concordant or discordant for inflammatory bowel disease was subjected to deep TCRalpha and TCRbeta repertoire profiling with unique molecular barcoding. Smoking habits were recorded for all twin pairs, and individuals were classified as current, former or never smokers. The library was built by means of 5' RACE. Each TCR library was prepared from about 3.5 ug of total RNA. For each sample, cDNA synthesis was carried out in eight separate reactions using SMARTScribe reverse transcriptase. During cDNA synthesis, unique molecular identifiers containing a 6-nucleotide sample barcode were introduced by template switching. Amplification of TCRalpha and TCRbeta cDNA involved two nested PCRs of around 15 and 9 cycles, and each PCR was followed by bead purification. Before amplification, the cDNA was treated with uracil DNA-glycosylase and purified using the QIAquick PCR purification kit. The second PCR added Illumina TruSeq-compatible adapters along with sample-specific barcodes. Library quality and concentration were assessed using TapeStation and Qubit, and approximately 5 ng of each library was pooled. Sequencing of pooled libraries was carried out on an Illumina HiSeq2500 single-index Rapid Run using 2 x 100 bp reads and custom sequencing primers. In the original analysis: MiGEC version 1.2.6 was used for UMI-based consensus assembly, which corrected PCR and sequencing errors. MiXCR version 2.1.1 was used to carry out V(D)J alignment, clonotype assembly and CDR3 extraction. To normalise gene usage, clonotype sharing and MAIT/NKT TCR abundance, the analysis used the top 1000, 10 000 and 20 000 clonotypes per sample. Diversity was computed as the inverse Simpson index with the vegan R package after downsampling to 27 000 UMIs. Paired Mann-Whitney U tests were applied to discordant twin pairs, with Benjamini-Hochberg correction for multiple testing. The reads went through TCRdb reprocessing, and each CDR3 protein sequence gets one entry with no DNA. For this entry, the V and J calls and clone size follow TCRdb and not the study's own pipeline. This sample's table lists roughly 300,000 distinct CDR3 sequences. Of the sample, 5.6% falls within the top ten clones.

This clonotype was obtained from a human donor with ulcerative colitis or Crohn's disease, or a healthy co-twin of an affected twin (not recorded which). Sequenced sample: blood. The V and J genes are TRBV20-1 and TRBJ1-5; checking the TCRdb D call of TRBD1 is not possible without DNA. The CDR3 is CSARDPGRQPQHF.